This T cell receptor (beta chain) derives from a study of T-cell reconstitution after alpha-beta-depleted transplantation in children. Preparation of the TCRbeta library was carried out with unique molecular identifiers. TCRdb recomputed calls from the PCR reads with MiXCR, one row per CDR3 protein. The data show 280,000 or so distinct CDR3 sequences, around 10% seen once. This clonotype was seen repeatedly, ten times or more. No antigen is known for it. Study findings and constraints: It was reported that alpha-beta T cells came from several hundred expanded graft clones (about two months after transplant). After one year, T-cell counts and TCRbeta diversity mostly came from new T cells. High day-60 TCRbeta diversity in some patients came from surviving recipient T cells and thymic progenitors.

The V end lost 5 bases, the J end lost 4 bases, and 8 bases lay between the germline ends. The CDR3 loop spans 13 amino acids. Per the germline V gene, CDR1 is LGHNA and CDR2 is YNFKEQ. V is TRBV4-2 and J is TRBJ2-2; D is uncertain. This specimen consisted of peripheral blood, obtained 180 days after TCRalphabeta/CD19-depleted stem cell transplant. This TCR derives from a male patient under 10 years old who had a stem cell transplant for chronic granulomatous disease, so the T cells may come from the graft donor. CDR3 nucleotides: TGTGCCAGCAGCAGGGAAGCCACCGGGGAGCTGTTTTTT. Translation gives CASSREATGELFF.